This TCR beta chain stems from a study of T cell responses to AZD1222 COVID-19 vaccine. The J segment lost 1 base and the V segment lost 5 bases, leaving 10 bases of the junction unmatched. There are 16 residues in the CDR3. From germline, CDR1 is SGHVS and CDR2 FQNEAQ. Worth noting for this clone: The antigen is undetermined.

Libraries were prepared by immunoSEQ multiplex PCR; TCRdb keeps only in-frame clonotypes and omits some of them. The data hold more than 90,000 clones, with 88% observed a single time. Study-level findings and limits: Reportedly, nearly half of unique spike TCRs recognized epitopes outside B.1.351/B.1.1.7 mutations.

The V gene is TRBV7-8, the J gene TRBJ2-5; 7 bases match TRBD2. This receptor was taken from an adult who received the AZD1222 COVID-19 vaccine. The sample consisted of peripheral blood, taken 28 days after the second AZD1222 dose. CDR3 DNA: TGTGCCAGCAGCCCGAATAGTGGGGGGGTCCAAGAGACCCAGTACTTC. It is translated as CASSPNSGGVQETQYF.